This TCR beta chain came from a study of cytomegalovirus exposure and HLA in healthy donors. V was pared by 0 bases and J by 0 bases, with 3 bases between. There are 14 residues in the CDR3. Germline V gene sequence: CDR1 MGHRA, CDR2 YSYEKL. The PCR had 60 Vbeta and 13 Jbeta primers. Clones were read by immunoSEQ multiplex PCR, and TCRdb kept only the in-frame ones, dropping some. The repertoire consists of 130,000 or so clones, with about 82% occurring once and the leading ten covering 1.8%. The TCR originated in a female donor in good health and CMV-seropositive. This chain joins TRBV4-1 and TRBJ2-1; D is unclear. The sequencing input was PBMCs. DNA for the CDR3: TGCGCCAGCAGCCAAGATAGCTCCTACAATGAGCAGTTCTTC. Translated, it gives CASSQDSSYNEQFF.